This TCR beta chain stems from a study of blood T cell repertoires in COVID-19. Study overall: The cDNA or gDNA used as material had been derived from T cells, B-cell-depleted T cells, or PBMCs.

As regards this clone: The same CDR3 also results from other DNA sequences found in this sample.

Under the authors' procedure: Amplified reference gene primers provided the basis for estimating nucleated cell counts. This table comes from immunoSEQ multiplex PCR, and its TCRdb copy is limited to in-frame clones, with some not included. The V and J calls and the clone size are those of that table, but D and trimming were determined from the DNA. Found here are 150,000 to 200,000 clones, around 86% of them singletons; the top ten hold 7% to 7.5%. CDR3 length equals 13 residues. The ends were cut back, 2 bases at V and 4 bases at J, with 8 bases in the middle. The clonotype originates from a woman aged 80 or older in a cohort sampled during active or convalescent COVID-19. The specimen sequenced was peripheral blood. The chain carries TRBV12-3 or TRBV12-4 and TRBJ1-2; a weak D match, TRBD1 (6 bases). CDR3 region: CASSLTGSYGYTF. The CDR3 nucleotides read TGTGCCAGCAGTTTAACAGGGAGCTATGGCTACACCTTC.